A selection of T cell receptor beta chains follows, all from one sample in a study of technical replicates of blood from four donors. The table came from immunoSEQ multiplex PCR; TCRdb's copy has only in-frame clones and leaves some out. This table holds 80,000 to 95,000 clones, about 96% found once. The sequenced material came from T cells isolated from PBMCs. These receptors came from a human donor in good health. The conserved cysteine and the conserved F or W are not part of the CDR3 here.

V	CDR3
TRBV6-6	ASSYRDRYQPQH
TRBV14	ASSQEAGELGETQY
TRBV4-2	ASSQVMTSGEYQETQY
TRBV19	ASSSSYGYT
TRBV15	ATSRDHTPGGSIYNEQF
TRBV4-2	ASSQGTSGTITYEQY
TRBV29-1	SVRDSLNYGYT
TRBV5-5	ASRPTKQGTTYNEQF
TRBV5-1	ASSFRTSAVSDTQY
TRBV4-1	ASSQDLGVYNEQF